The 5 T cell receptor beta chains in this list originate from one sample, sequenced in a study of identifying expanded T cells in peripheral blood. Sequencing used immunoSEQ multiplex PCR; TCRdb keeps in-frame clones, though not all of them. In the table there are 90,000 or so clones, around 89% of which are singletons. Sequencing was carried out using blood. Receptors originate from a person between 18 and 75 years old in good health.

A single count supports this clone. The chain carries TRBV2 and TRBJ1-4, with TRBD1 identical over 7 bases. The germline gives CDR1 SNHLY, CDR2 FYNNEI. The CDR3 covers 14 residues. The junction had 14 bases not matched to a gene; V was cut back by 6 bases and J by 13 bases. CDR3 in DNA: TGTGCCAGCAGCATCGACAGGGCCGGACTGGGACTGTTTTTT. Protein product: CASSIDRAGLGLFF.

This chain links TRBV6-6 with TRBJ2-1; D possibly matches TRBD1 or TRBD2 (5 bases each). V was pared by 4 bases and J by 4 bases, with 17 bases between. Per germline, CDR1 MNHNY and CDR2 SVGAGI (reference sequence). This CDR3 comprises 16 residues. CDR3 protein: CASSSWGIGQYNEQFF. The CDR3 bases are TGTGCCAGCAGTTCGTGGGGGATTGGGCAGTACAATGAGCAGTTCTTC.

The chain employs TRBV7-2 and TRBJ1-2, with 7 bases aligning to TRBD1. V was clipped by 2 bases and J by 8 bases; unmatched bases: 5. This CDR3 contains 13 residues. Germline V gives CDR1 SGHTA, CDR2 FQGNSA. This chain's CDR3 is CASSLSDRVGYTF. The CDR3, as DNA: TGTGCCAGCAGCTTAAGTGACAGGGTAGGCTACACCTTC. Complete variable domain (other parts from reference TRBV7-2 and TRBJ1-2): GAGVSQSPSNKVTEKGKDVELRCDPISGHTALYWYRQSLGQGLEFLIYFQGNSAPDKSGLPSDRFSAERTGGSVSTLTIQRTQQEDSAVYLCASSLSDRVGYTFGSGTRLTVV.

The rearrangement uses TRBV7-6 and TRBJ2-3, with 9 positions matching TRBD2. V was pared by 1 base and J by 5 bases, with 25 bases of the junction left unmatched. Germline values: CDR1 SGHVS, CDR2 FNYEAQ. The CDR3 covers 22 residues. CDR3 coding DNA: TGTGCCAGCAGCTTAGTATCTAAGCCCGACGGCCTTGGCGGGGGGGCGTTAGATACGCAGTATTTT. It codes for CASSLVSKPDGLGGGALDTQYF.

As DNA, the CDR3 is TGTGCCAGCCGGGACGAGAACACTGAAGCTTTCTTT. This gives the protein CASRDENTEAFF. J is TRBJ1-1 and V is TRBV7-9, with D perhaps TRBD1 (5 bases). This CDR3 is 12 amino acids long. The V gene's germline CDR1 is SEHNR and CDR2 FQNEAQ (reference sequence). V lost 8 bases, J lost 1 base, and 8 bases lay in between.